The 28 T cell receptor beta chains below were found in one sample sequenced in a study of blood T cell repertoires in COVID-19. Assay used: immunoSEQ multiplex PCR; TCRdb lists only in-frame clones, some missing. The sample carries 200,000 to 250,000 clones, nearly 90% recorded once. Input material: PBMCs or T cells enriched from blood (not recorded which). The receptors here all came from a young man who had recovered from COVID-19.

The chain combines TRBV7-3 with TRBJ2-5, with 10 bases aligning to TRBD1. The germline V gene has CDR1 SGHTA and CDR2 FQGTGA. This CDR3 spans 16 amino acids. V shed 2 bases and J 5 bases; nucleotides not matched to a gene: 8. Here the CDR3 reads CASSLGATGGRETQYF. CDR3 nucleotide sequence: TGTGCCAGCAGCTTAGGGGCGACAGGGGGCAGGGAGACCCAGTACTTC.

The V and J genes are TRBV30 and TRBJ2-7, with D uncertain. This CDR3 spans 11 amino acids. Per germline, CDR1 GTSNPN and CDR2 SVGIG (reference sequence). V dropped 2 bases and J dropped 4 bases, with 6 bases sitting between them. The CDR3 loop reads CAWSPSYEQYF. CDR3 in DNA: TGTGCCTGGAGTCCTAGTTACGAGCAGTACTTC. Full variable domain (outside the CDR3, taken from reference TRBV30 and TRBJ2-7): SQTIHQWPATLVQPVGSPLSLECTVEGTSNPNLYWYRQAAGRGLQLLFYSVGIGQISSEVPQNLSASRPQDRQFILSSKKLLLSDSGFYLCAWSPSYEQYFGPGTRLTVT.

CDR3 nucleotide sequence: TGTGCCAGCGTCCCAGGAGGGGCGCGAGACGAGCAGTACTTC. It yields the protein CASVPGGARDEQYF. The gene calls are TRBV5-5 and TRBJ2-7, with D maybe TRBD2 (6 bases). Germline lookup yields CDR1 SGHKS and CDR2 YYEKEE (reference sequence). This CDR3 region has 14 residues. V dropped 7 bases and J dropped 5 bases, with 19 bases sitting between them.

The chain employs TRBV27 and TRBJ2-7; 7 bases are shared with TRBD1. From germline, CDR1 is MNHEY and CDR2 SMNVEV (reference sequence). The CDR3 is 14 amino acids. V shed 6 bases, J shed 1 base, and the junction held 6 bases outside the gene matches. The CDR3 spells CASRPGQVSYEQYF. DNA for the CDR3: TGTGCCAGCAGACCCGGACAGGTTTCCTACGAGCAGTACTTC.

V usage is TRBV6-5 and J usage is TRBJ1-1; 7 nucleotides match TRBD1. The CDR3 has 15 amino acids. The V and J ends lost 6 bases and 1 base, in that order; junction bases with no gene match: 8. CDR1 and CDR2 (germline): MNHEY, SVGAGI. Written as DNA, the CDR3 is TGTGCCAGCAGCCTAGCTTGGACAGGGAACACTGAAGCTTTCTTT. The encoded protein is CASSLAWTGNTEAFF.

This clone has just a few counts. V usage is TRBV19 and J usage is TRBJ1-3, with a possible D match to TRBD1 (5 bases). The CDR3 is 14 residues long. Germline V lookup: CDR1 LNHDA, CDR2 SQIVND (reference sequence). V dropped 3 bases and J dropped 3 bases, with 9 bases sitting between them. The CDR3 loop reads CASSISTVGNTIYF. The DNA for the CDR3 is TGTGCCAGTAGTATTTCGACAGTTGGAAACACCATATATTTT.

J is TRBJ2-7 and V is TRBV6-5, with D unclear. V was cut by 0 bases and J by 7 bases, with 10 bases left in between. Germline V gene data show CDR1 as MNHEY and CDR2 as SVGAGI. CDR3 size: 13 residues. CDR3 DNA sequence: TGTGCCAGCAGTTACTCGTTCGGGTATGAGCAGTACTTC. This codes for CASSYSFGYEQYF.

This clone is classed as medium-sized. The rearrangement uses TRBV4-2 and TRBJ2-6, with D perhaps TRBD1 (5 bases). The length of the CDR3 is 16 residues. Deletions cut 0 bases from V and 2 bases from J, with 8 bases between. CDR1 LGHNA and CDR2 YNFKEQ come from the germline V gene. The CDR3 nucleotides are TGTGCCAGCAGCCAAGATGAAGGGGCTGGGGCCAACGTCCTGACTTTC. Translation: CASSQDEGAGANVLTF.

V gene TRBV11-2 combines with J gene TRBJ1-6, with D possibly matching TRBD1 (6 bases). The germline V gene has CDR1 SGHAT and CDR2 FQNNGV. Trimming took off 0 bases at V and 9 bases at J, with 15 bases between the two ends. The CDR3 consists of 16 residues. The CDR3 coding sequence is TGTGCCAGCAGCTTAGACACAGGGTCGCCTCGTTCACCCCTCCACTTT. Amino acid sequence: CASSLDTGSPRSPLHF.

V gene TRBV6-4 combines with J gene TRBJ1-2; 8 bases are a match to TRBD1. The CDR3 has 15 residues. Germline V gene data show CDR1 as MRHNA and CDR2 as SNTAGT. Losses at the gene ends were 4 bases for V and 2 bases for J; bases not matched to a gene: 6. CDR3 region: CASSVSGQGNYGYTF. As DNA, the CDR3 is TGTGCCAGCAGTGTCTCCGGACAGGGAAACTATGGCTACACCTTC.

V is TRBV14 and J is TRBJ2-3, with 8 bases fitting TRBD2. Germline CDR1 SGHDN, CDR2 FVKESK. The CDR3 is 16 amino acids. Trimming removed 4 bases from V and 3 bases from J; junction bases left unmatched: 9. The CDR3 DNA reads as TGTGCCAGCAGCCTTGGGTCCAGCGGGAGTACAGATACGCAGTATTTT. This encodes CASSLGSSGSTDTQYF.

This chain links TRBV9 with TRBJ2-2; 9 bases are shared with TRBD1. The CDR3 spans 16 residues. V shed 4 bases and J 6 bases; nucleotides not matched to a gene: 10. Germline V gene data show CDR1 as SGDLS and CDR2 as YYNGEE. In nucleotides, the CDR3 is TGTGCCAGCAGCCCGCCGGGGGACAGGGTATCCGGGGAGCTGTTTTTT. Residues: CASSPPGDRVSGELFF.

This rearrangement joins TRBV12-5 to TRBJ1-2; D remains unclear. Germline CDR1 is LGHNT and CDR2 is FRNRAP. V lost 2 bases to trimming and J lost 8 bases, with 9 bases between them. The CDR3 is 12 residues long. This CDR3 is CASGLFAGGYTF. CDR3 DNA: TGTGCTAGTGGTTTGTTCGCGGGGGGCTACACCTTC.

CDR3 nucleotide sequence: TGTGCTAGTGGTTTGGTACTTCAGCCCCAGCATTTT. Translated: CASGLVLQPQHF. The chain carries TRBV12-5 and TRBJ1-5; D is unclear. V gave up 0 bases and J gave up 6 bases, with 3 bases separating them. CDR1 and CDR2 (germline): LGHNT, FRNRAP. There are 12 residues in the CDR3.

V gene TRBV2 combines with J gene TRBJ1-1, with TRBD1 as a possible D gene (6 bases). V lost 4 bases and J lost 4, with 16 bases in between. The germline V gene encodes CDR1 SNHLY and CDR2 FYNNEI. The CDR3 sequence is 15 residues long. This CDR3 reads CASSVLGGAPTEAFF. Here the CDR3 DNA reads TGTGCCAGCAGTGTATTGGGGGGGGCCCCCACTGAAGCTTTCTTT.

The rearrangement uses TRBV4-3 and TRBJ1-1; D call uncertain. The germline V and J ends were trimmed by 1 base and 7 bases, with 13 bases remaining between them. The CDR3 consists of 14 residues. The germline CDR1 and CDR2 sequences are LGHNA and YSLEER. The CDR3 DNA reads as TGCGCCAGCAGCCAAGCGAGGGTAGATGGTGAAGCTTTCTTT. Translating it yields CASSQARVDGEAFF.

The V gene is TRBV5-5, the J gene TRBJ1-6; 7 nucleotides match TRBD1. The CDR3 runs 16 residues. V lost 3 bases to trimming and J lost 4 bases; unmatched junction nucleotides: 7. Germline CDR1 SGHKS, CDR2 YYEKEE (reference sequence). CDR3 loop: CASSSGTVRYNSPLHF. The CDR3 coding sequence is TGTGCCAGCAGCTCCGGGACAGTCAGATATAATTCACCCCTCCACTTT.

The chain employs TRBV4-3 and TRBJ1-2, with no clear D. Germline V gene data show CDR1 as LGHNA and CDR2 as YSLEER. The CDR3 has 16 amino acids. V was shortened by 0 bases and J by 4 bases, with 15 bases between the two germline ends. CDR3 in amino acids: CASSQDPSQTGYGYTF. The DNA of the CDR3 is TGCGCCAGCAGCCAAGATCCAAGCCAAACGGGCTATGGCTACACCTTC.

The chain employs TRBV21-1 and TRBJ2-7; the table's D gene call, TRBD2, was not cross checked with the DNA. TRBV21-1 is a listed pseudogene. The CDR3 runs to 18 residues. CDR3 sequence (DNA): TGTGCCAGCAGCAAAGTTGGGTTTCTCCGACTGACCACCTACGAGCAGTACTTC. This translates into CASSKVGFLRLTTYEQYF.

The chain carries TRBV5-1 and TRBJ1-2, with D possibly matching TRBD1 (5 bases). The CDR3 is made up of 12 amino acids. Germline CDR1 SGHRS, CDR2 YFSETQ. The ends were cut back, 4 bases at V and 5 bases at J, with 9 bases in the middle. The chain's CDR3 is CASSKGQYGYTF. DNA for the CDR3: TGCGCCAGCAGCAAAGGACAATATGGCTACACCTTC.

This clone appeared once. The CDR3 reads CASSLKGLGQGEYGYTF. The CDR3 DNA sequence: TGTGCCAGCAGCTTAAAGGGCCTAGGACAGGGGGAATATGGCTACACCTTC. V is TRBV7-3 and J is TRBJ1-2; 10 bases map to TRBD1. CDR3 length equals 17 residues. V shed 1 base, J shed 5 bases, and the junction held 10 bases outside the gene matches. Germline CDR1 SGHTA, CDR2 FQGTGA.

This chain joins TRBV18 and TRBJ1-2; 7 bases are a match to TRBD1. Germline assignment: CDR1 KGHSH and CDR2 LQKENI. The CDR3 sequence is 14 residues long. With V trimmed by 3 bases and J by 1 base, 2 bases remained unmatched. This CDR3 is CASSPGQSNYGYTF. CDR3 nucleotide sequence: TGTGCCAGCTCACCGGGACAGAGTAACTATGGCTACACCTTC.

This clone has a single count. The chain has TRBV7-9 and TRBJ2-3; 14 positions agree with TRBD2. CDR1 SEHNR and CDR2 FQNEAQ come from the germline V gene (reference sequence). CDR3 size: 15 residues. With V trimmed by 6 bases and J by 5 bases, 4 bases remained unmatched. CDR3 protein: CASSYGLAGGDTQYF. As DNA, the CDR3 is TGTGCCAGCAGTTACGGACTAGCGGGGGGAGATACGCAGTATTTT. The full variable domain, in which reference TRBV7-9 and TRBJ2-3 provide the parts outside the CDR3, is DTGVSQNPRHKITKRGQNVTFRCDPISEHNRLYWYRQTLGQGPEFLTYFQNEAQLEKSRLLSDRFSAERPKGSFSTLEIQRTEQGDSAMYLCASSYGLAGGDTQYFGPGTRLTVL.

The chain uses TRBV30 and TRBJ1-5; the D gene is possibly TRBD1 (5 bases). Germline CDR1 GTSNPN, CDR2 SVGIG (reference sequence). The germline V and J ends were trimmed by 4 bases and 5 bases, with 12 bases remaining between them. This CDR3 comprises 13 residues. The chain's CDR3 is CAWNNDRDQPQHF. In nucleotides, the CDR3 is TGTGCCTGGAACAATGACAGAGATCAGCCCCAGCATTTT. Supplemented by reference TRBV30 and TRBJ1-5, the full variable domain reads SQTIHQWPATLVQPVGSPLSLECTVEGTSNPNLYWYRQAAGRGLQLLFYSVGIGQISSEVPQNLSASRPQDRQFILSSKKLLLSDSGFYLCAWNNDRDQPQHFGDGTRLSIL.

The chain joins TRBV7-9 to TRBJ1-2, with D possibly being TRBD1 (6 bases). Trimming left V 1 base short and J 7 bases short, with 10 bases between. Looked up from germline, CDR1 is SEHNR and CDR2 is FQNEAQ (reference sequence). The CDR3 runs 13 residues. In DNA form, the CDR3 reads TGTGCCAGCAGCTTAGAACAGGGTGGTGGCTACACCTTC. Residues: CASSLEQGGGYTF.

This chain uses TRBV19 with TRBJ2-3; TRBD2 aligns across 8 bases. Germline V gives CDR1 LNHDA, CDR2 SQIVND (reference sequence). Unmatched junction bases numbered 12, after V lost 5 bases and J lost 5 bases. The CDR3 contains 16 residues. The CDR3 region is CASSGVWRGEEDTQYF. CDR3 DNA: TGTGCCAGTAGTGGGGTCTGGCGGGGGGAAGAAGATACGCAGTATTTT.

This chain links TRBV5-1 with TRBJ2-1; the D gene is possibly TRBD1 (5 bases). V lost 1 base and J lost 7, with 15 bases in between. Germline V gene sequence: CDR1 SGHRS, CDR2 YFSETQ. The CDR3 is 15 residues long. The CDR3 DNA sequence: TGCGCCAGCAGCTTGATCCTAGGGGCATCGAATGAGCAGTTCTTC. Translated, it gives CASSLILGASNEQFF. The complete variable domain, with remaining parts taken from reference TRBV5-1 and TRBJ2-1, reads KAGVTQTPRYLIKTRGQQVTLSCSPISGHRSVSWYQQTPGQGLQFLFEYFSETQRNKGNFPGRFSGRQFSNSRSEMNVSTLELGDSALYLCASSLILGASNEQFFGPGTRLTVL.

The V call is TRBV4-2, the J call TRBJ1-1; 8 nucleotides align to TRBD1. The CDR3 loop spans 14 amino acids. V dropped 4 bases and J dropped 4; count of bases not matched to a gene: 5. Germline CDR1 reads LGHNA; CDR2 reads YNFKEQ. The CDR3 coding sequence is TGTGCCAGCAGCCCGACAGGGGTTGGCACTGAAGCTTTCTTT. This encodes CASSPTGVGTEAFF.